This section outlines one T cell receptor beta chain sequence together with its context. The antigen remains undetermined. This sample was taken from a study of CD8 T cell repertoires and HIV-1 epitope variants. Across the whole study: Controls were a CMV, EBV and flu pool, Ebola AY9, and no peptide. Separate from the cultures, 1M uncultured T cells served as baseline.

Regarding the study as a whole: Beta chains alone show antigen proliferation, not cytokine profile or function.

V lost 3 bases, J lost 5 bases, and 6 bases stayed unmatched. There are 17 residues in the CDR3. Germline-derived CDR1 and CDR2 are MDHEN and SYDVKM. Survey-depth immunoSEQ sequencing covered TCR beta CDR3 regions. Using immunoSEQ multiplex PCR, the repertoire was profiled, and TCRdb retains in-frame clones only, with some absent. The sample gives fewer than 5,000 clones, about 66% of which show up once; 35% to 50% is in the top ten. Sequencing was performed on cultured CD8+ T cells derived from PBMCs. The origin of this receptor is a male donor with HIV. This chain uses TRBV28 with TRBJ2-1; 14 bases line up with TRBD2. The CDR3, as DNA: TGTGCCAGCAGTTTCATAGGGACTAGCGGGGGTAACAATGAGCAGTTCTTC. Encoded protein: CASSFIGTSGGNNEQFF.